The 10 T cell receptor beta chains below come from one sample, sequenced in a study of glioma-infiltrating T cells after dendritic cell vaccination. Time point here: after dendritic cell vaccination, including at tumor progression/relapse. Sequencing was performed with immunoSEQ multiplex PCR; in TCRdb, only in-frame clones are kept and a portion is missing. The sample has 80,000 to 95,000 clones, 85% seen once. The starting material was blood, obtained after dendritic cell vaccination. The receptors derive from a human donor with glioblastoma.

The chain recombines TRBV27 with TRBJ1-5; maybe TRBD1 (6 bases). The CDR3 runs to 15 residues. V was pared by 2 bases and J by 3 bases, with 11 bases between. The germline CDR1 and CDR2 sequences are MNHEY and SMNVEV (reference sequence). The CDR3 spells CASSLGGAANQPQHF. CDR3 DNA sequence: TGTGCCAGCAGTTTAGGGGGGGCGGCCAATCAGCCCCAGCATTTT.

The chain is built from TRBV6-5 and TRBJ1-4; D gene uncertain. Germline V gene lookup returns CDR1 MNHEY and CDR2 SVGAGI. This CDR3 contains 14 residues. V was clipped by 6 bases and J by 6 bases, with 14 bases between them. CDR3 in amino acids: CASSPVGMYEKLFF. The CDR3 bases are TGTGCCAGCAGCCCCGTCGGGATGTATGAAAAACTGTTTTTT.

The gene calls are TRBV28 and TRBJ2-4; TRBD1 aligns across 7 bases. CDR1 is MDHEN, CDR2 SYDVKM, per germline. Trimming removed 6 bases from V and 2 bases from J; junction bases left unmatched: 10. CDR3 length: 16 amino acids. The CDR3 region has the DNA TGTGCCAGCAGCTCTCCAGGGGGTTCAACCAAAAACATTCAGTACTTC. It encodes CASSSPGGSTKNIQYF.

The chain combines TRBV30 with TRBJ1-2; 9 bases are shared with TRBD1. Per the germline V gene, CDR1 is GTSNPN and CDR2 is SVGIG (reference sequence). Trimming cost V 7 bases and J 5 bases; bases outside gene matches: 5. The CDR3 runs to 12 residues. In DNA form, the CDR3 reads TGTGCCTCGCCGGACAGGGGTTATGGCTACACCTTC. Its translation is CASPDRGYGYTF.

This clone was seen just once. J is TRBJ2-3 and V is TRBV2, with 7 bases that match TRBD2. The CDR3 is 14 amino acids. Germline CDR1 SNHLY, CDR2 FYNNEI. V was pared by 6 bases and J by 4 bases, with 7 bases of the junction left unmatched. CDR3 coding DNA: TGTGCCAGCAGACTACTAGCGAACGCAGATACGCAGTATTTT. The encoded protein is CASRLLANADTQYF.

The chain uses TRBV28 and TRBJ2-3; 9 nucleotides align to TRBD1. Trimming removed 4 bases from V and 2 bases from J; junction bases left unmatched: 7. The V gene's germline CDR1 is MDHEN and CDR2 SYDVKM. The CDR3 length is 16 residues. The CDR3 region is CASSSGTGLNTDTQYF. The CDR3 DNA reads TGTGCCAGCAGTTCCGGGACAGGGTTGAACACAGATACGCAGTATTTT.

The chain combines TRBV6-6 with TRBJ2-2; D unclear. This CDR3 spans 12 amino acids. Trimming stripped 6 bases from V and 4 bases from J, with 6 bases between. Per the germline V gene, CDR1 is MNHNY and CDR2 is SVGAGI (reference sequence). CDR3 amino acids: CASSVLTGELFF. The DNA of the CDR3 is TGTGCCAGCAGCGTCCTCACCGGGGAGCTGTTTTTT.

Only one count was recorded for this clone. The rearrangement joins TRBV6-1 to TRBJ1-1; 8 bases are shared with TRBD1. The CDR3 has 14 amino acids. The V and J ends lost 5 bases and 5 bases, in that order; junction bases with no gene match: 7. Germline CDR1 and CDR2: MNHNS and SASEGT. The CDR3 region is CASSPTGGITEAFF. The CDR3 nucleotides read TGTGCCAGCAGTCCCACAGGGGGTATTACTGAAGCTTTCTTT.

Only one count was recorded for this clone. The chain recombines TRBV28 with TRBJ2-2, with 9 bases lining up with TRBD1. V lost 5 bases and J lost 1; bases outside the gene matches: 2. The V gene's germline CDR1 is MDHEN and CDR2 SYDVKM. There are 15 residues in the CDR3. The CDR3 loop reads CASSPGQGNTGELFF. CDR3 coding DNA: TGTGCCAGCAGTCCGGGACAGGGGAACACCGGGGAGCTGTTTTTT.

The chain couples TRBV7-8 to TRBJ1-1, with a possible D match to TRBD1 (5 bases). Germline-derived CDR1 and CDR2 are SGHVS and FQNEAQ. The CDR3 consists of 15 residues. V dropped 2 bases and J dropped 0 bases, with 10 bases sitting between them. The CDR3 loop reads CASSLRQNMNTEAFF. Written as DNA, the CDR3 is TGTGCCAGCAGCTTAAGACAGAACATGAACACTGAAGCTTTCTTT.